The 28 T cell receptor beta chains reported below all come from one sample, sequenced in a study of blood T cell repertoires in COVID-19. Here immunoSEQ multiplex PCR was the method, and the copy in TCRdb shows in-frame clones only, minus some. The sample gives about 120,000 clones, roughly 76% of which show up once; roughly a tenth is in the top ten. The sample taken for sequencing was peripheral blood. The source is a human donor in a cohort sampled during active COVID-19.

This clone appeared once. The chain carries TRBV11-3 and TRBJ1-2, with TRBD1 matching 8 bases. The J segment lost 0 bases and the V segment lost 4 bases, leaving 7 bases of the junction unmatched. Germline V gene data show CDR1 as SGHNT and CDR2 as YENEEA. The CDR3 length is 16 residues. DNA for the CDR3: TGTGCCAGCAGCTCCCGGGACAGGAGCACTAACTATGGCTACACCTTC. This translates into CASSSRDRSTNYGYTF.

This chain joins TRBV18 and TRBJ1-1, with D hard to call. Germline V lookup: CDR1 KGHSH, CDR2 LQKENI. This CDR3 is 14 amino acids long. Trimming shortened V by 1 base and J by 5 bases, and 11 bases separated the two germline ends. CDR3 region: CASSPRLDLTEAFF. The CDR3 nucleotides are TGTGCCAGCTCACCACGGCTCGATTTGACTGAAGCTTTCTTT. Full variable domain (remainder filled in from reference TRBV18 and TRBJ1-1): NAGVMQNPRHLVRRRGQEARLRCSPMKGHSHVYWYRQLPEEGLKFMVYLQKENIIDESGMPKERFSAEFPKEGPSILRIQQVVRGDSAAYFCASSPRLDLTEAFFGQGTRLTVV.

The chain couples TRBV5-1 to TRBJ1-6; 8 nucleotides agree with TRBD1. The V and J ends lost 4 bases and 10 bases, in that order; junction bases with no gene match: 7. The CDR3 length is 14 residues. Germline CDR1 reads SGHRS; CDR2 reads YFSETQ. The CDR3: CASSQGQGRSPLHF. CDR3 coding DNA: TGCGCCAGCAGCCAAGGACAGGGACGATCACCCCTCCACTTT.

The chain joins TRBV6-6 to TRBJ1-3; D is possibly TRBD1 (6 bases). Germline V gene sequence: CDR1 MNHNY, CDR2 SVGAGI (reference sequence). CDR3 length equals 16 residues. The V end lost 7 bases, the J end lost 1 base, and 17 bases lay between the germline ends. CDR3 residues: CASTHIGQGSGNTIYF. The CDR3 DNA is TGTGCCAGCACCCACATTGGTCAGGGGTCTGGAAACACCATATATTTT.

This chain connects TRBV15 to TRBJ2-3, with D possibly being TRBD2 (6 bases). V lost 5 bases and J lost 0, with 15 bases in between. This CDR3 region has 16 residues. The germline V gene has CDR1 LNHNV and CDR2 YYDKDF (reference sequence). CDR3 nucleotide sequence: TGTGCCACCAGCCCCCGCCCCGGGACTAGCACAGATACGCAGTATTTT. It is translated as CATSPRPGTSTDTQYF.

The V and J genes are TRBV20-1 and TRBJ2-1; 7 bases line up with TRBD2. CDR1 and CDR2 from the germline V gene are DFQATT and SNEGSKA (reference sequence). The CDR3 has 14 residues. Trimming cost V 3 bases and J 8 bases; bases outside gene matches: 10. The CDR3 sequence: CSASEGGSGHEQFF. The DNA of the CDR3 is TGCAGTGCTAGTGAGGGCGGGAGTGGCCATGAGCAGTTCTTC.

The sample holds one count of this clone. The gene calls are TRBV6-6 and TRBJ1-4, with D tentatively TRBD1 (5 bases). The germline V gene has CDR1 MNHNY and CDR2 SVGAGI (reference sequence). This CDR3 contains 16 residues. V was trimmed by 2 bases and J by 8 bases, leaving 18 bases between them. The CDR3 reads CASSYPPGGRREKLFF. DNA of the CDR3: TGTGCCAGCAGTTACCCACCCGGGGGTCGAAGAGAAAAACTGTTTTTT.

V usage is TRBV6-2 or TRBV6-3 and J usage is TRBJ2-7, with D maybe TRBD2 (6 bases). Trimming stripped 4 bases from V and 6 bases from J, with 7 bases between. Germline CDR1 and CDR2: MNHEY and SVGEGT. The CDR3 totals 11 residues. DNA for the CDR3: TGTGCCAGCAGTTCGCGGGGCGAGCAGTACTTC. Residues: CASSSRGEQYF.

The rearrangement links TRBV28 to TRBJ1-5; TRBD1 aligns across 9 bases. Germline V gene data show CDR1 as MDHEN and CDR2 as SYDVKM. Unmatched junction bases numbered 4, after V lost 4 bases and J lost 6 bases. CDR3 length: 14 amino acids. The CDR3 DNA follows: TGTGCCAGCAGTTCCCGACAGGGGGGTCAGCCCCAGCATTTT. This gives the protein CASSSRQGGQPQHF.

This chain uses TRBV7-8 with TRBJ1-5, with 11 bases that match TRBD1. The CDR3 contains 16 residues. Germline loops: CDR1 SGHVS, CDR2 FQNEAQ. The ends lost 5 bases at V and 3 bases at J; junction bases unmatched: 6. In DNA form, the CDR3 reads TGTGCCAGCAGCCGTGGACAGGGGGCGATCAATCAGCCCCAGCATTTT. Protein: CASSRGQGAINQPQHF.

The chain employs TRBV5-1 and TRBJ2-6, with a weak D call TRBD2 (6 bases). V dropped 0 bases and J dropped 0 bases, with 22 bases sitting between them. Germline CDR1 and CDR2: SGHRS and YFSETQ. The CDR3 contains 21 residues. In DNA, the CDR3 is TGCGCCAGCAGCTTGGCCGTTATTGGGACTCCTATCCACTCTGGGGCCAACGTCCTGACTTTC. It translates to CASSLAVIGTPIHSGANVLTF.

J is TRBJ1-4 and V is TRBV5-1; D not resolved. This CDR3 spans 14 amino acids. The V gene's germline CDR1 is SGHRS and CDR2 YFSETQ. Trimming took off 4 bases at V and 4 bases at J, with 11 bases between the two ends. The DNA of the CDR3 is TGCGCCAGCAGCGTCAGATCTCTTAATGAAAAACTGTTTTTT. It encodes CASSVRSLNEKLFF. Drawing the rest from reference TRBV5-1 and TRBJ1-4, the complete variable domain is KAGVTQTPRYLIKTRGQQVTLSCSPISGHRSVSWYQQTPGQGLQFLFEYFSETQRNKGNFPGRFSGRQFSNSRSEMNVSTLELGDSALYLCASSVRSLNEKLFFGSGTQLSVL.

The chain combines TRBV9 with TRBJ2-7; 10 bases map to TRBD2. The length of the CDR3 is 16 residues. V dropped 3 bases and J dropped 4; count of bases not matched to a gene: 10. CDR1 SGDLS and CDR2 YYNGEE come from the germline V gene. The CDR3 here is CASSASSSGGFYEQYF. Here the CDR3 DNA reads TGTGCCAGCAGCGCAAGCTCTAGCGGGGGATTTTACGAGCAGTACTTC.

J is TRBJ1-2 and V is TRBV19, with 7 bases identical to TRBD1. Germline CDR1 reads LNHDA; CDR2 reads SQIVND (reference sequence). The CDR3 spans 15 residues. Unmatched junction bases numbered 4, after V lost 3 bases and J lost 0 bases. The DNA for the CDR3 is TGTGCCAGTAGTATTGTGCAGGGGGCTAACTATGGCTACACCTTC. Residues: CASSIVQGANYGYTF.

This clone showed up just once. The chain carries TRBV30 and TRBJ1-4; D remains unclear. This CDR3 is 14 amino acids long. With 4 bases removed from V and 8 bases from J, the gap between germline ends came to 17 bases. Germline assignment: CDR1 GTSNPN and CDR2 SVGIG (reference sequence). The CDR3 here is CAWNKLLGGEKLFF. DNA of the CDR3: TGTGCCTGGAATAAGCTCCTCGGAGGGGAAAAACTGTTTTTT.

This clone was picked up a small number of times. V usage is TRBV9 and J usage is TRBJ1-1; no clear D gene. The germline V and J ends were trimmed by 0 bases and 3 bases, with 12 bases remaining between them. Germline CDR1 and CDR2: SGDLS and YYNGEE. The CDR3 contains 15 residues. DNA for the CDR3: TGTGCCAGCAGCGTAGAGCCCGGGTCCTACACTGAAGCTTTCTTT. It translates to CASSVEPGSYTEAFF.

The V gene is TRBV2, the J gene TRBJ1-4; 7 nucleotides agree with TRBD1. Trimming at V came to 3 bases and at J to 7 bases, leaving 8 bases not matched to a gene. CDR1 SNHLY and CDR2 FYNNEI come from the germline V gene. This CDR3 has 15 amino acids. CDR3 sequence: CASSDYPSGGEKLFF. The CDR3 bases are TGTGCCAGCAGTGATTATCCTTCAGGGGGTGAAAAACTGTTTTTT.

This sequence joins TRBV4-3 and TRBJ1-1; D remains unclear. Looked up from germline, CDR1 is LGHNA and CDR2 is YSLEER. The germline V and J ends were trimmed by 3 bases and 8 bases, with 16 bases remaining between them. The CDR3 length is 14 residues. For the CDR3, the DNA is TGCGCCAGCAGCCAGCAGGTACAGTTCCCCGAAGCTTTCTTT. Translating gives CASSQQVQFPEAFF.

The chain couples TRBV27 to TRBJ1-4; 7 bases are a match to TRBD1. The CDR3 runs 14 residues. Germline V gives CDR1 MNHEY, CDR2 SMNVEV (reference sequence). The junction had 11 bases not matched to a gene; V was cut back by 5 bases and J by 11 bases. CDR3 in DNA: TGTGCCAGCAGTCCCCAGCAGGGGGTTGGCAAACTGTTTTTT. Residues: CASSPQQGVGKLFF.

This clone qualifies as medium-sized (0.01 to 0.1%). The V and J genes are TRBV18 and TRBJ2-4; TRBD1 aligns across 10 bases. V lost 3 bases and J lost 0; bases outside the gene matches: 5. CDR3 length: 17 residues. The germline V gene encodes CDR1 KGHSH and CDR2 LQKENI. This chain's CDR3 is CASSPDRGQLAKNIQYF. CDR3 nucleotides: TGTGCCAGCTCACCTGACAGGGGGCAACTAGCCAAAAACATTCAGTACTTC.

The rearrangement links TRBV25-1 to TRBJ2-7; tentative D call: TRBD1 (5 bases). CDR1 is MGHDK, CDR2 SYGVNS, per germline. The CDR3 is made up of 13 amino acids. Trimming removed 4 bases from V and 2 bases from J, with 9 bases in between. CDR3 region: CASSVRQPYEQYF. CDR3 nucleotide sequence: TGTGCCAGCAGTGTCAGACAGCCCTACGAGCAGTACTTC.

V gene TRBV5-4 combines with J gene TRBJ1-2; D is unclear. This CDR3 comprises 13 residues. Germline values: CDR1 SGHNT, CDR2 YYREEE (reference sequence). The germline V and J ends were trimmed by 5 bases and 6 bases, with 14 bases remaining between them. The CDR3 sequence is CASREGTDHGYTF. The CDR3 region has the DNA TGTGCCAGCAGGGAGGGTACGGATCATGGCTACACCTTC. The whole variable domain, filled in from reference TRBV5-4 and TRBJ1-2, reads ETGVTQSPTHLIKTRGQQVTLRCSSQSGHNTVSWYQQALGQGPQFIFQYYREEENGRGNFPPRFSGLQFPNYSSELNVNALELDDSALYLCASREGTDHGYTFGSGTRLTVV.

V is TRBV7-2 and J is TRBJ2-1; weak D call: TRBD2 (6 bases). Germline V gene data show CDR1 as SGHTA and CDR2 as FQGNSA. The CDR3 is 16 amino acids. With 2 bases removed from V and 3 bases from J, the gap between germline ends came to 14 bases. CDR3 protein: CASSLLPGVSYNEQFF. CDR3 nucleotides: TGTGCCAGCAGCTTACTACCGGGAGTAAGCTACAATGAGCAGTTCTTC.

This sequence joins TRBV5-1 and TRBJ2-3; TRBD1 is a possible D gene (6 bases). The germline gives CDR1 SGHRS, CDR2 YFSETQ. The CDR3 runs to 16 residues. With 3 bases removed from V and 0 bases from J, the gap between germline ends came to 14 bases. The CDR3 here is CASSSYGTSSTDTQYF. DNA of the CDR3: TGCGCCAGCAGCTCGTATGGGACATCTAGCACAGATACGCAGTATTTT. The whole variable domain, remainder taken from reference TRBV5-1 and TRBJ2-3, is KAGVTQTPRYLIKTRGQQVTLSCSPISGHRSVSWYQQTPGQGLQFLFEYFSETQRNKGNFPGRFSGRQFSNSRSEMNVSTLELGDSALYLCASSSYGTSSTDTQYFGPGTRLTVL.

This rearrangement joins TRBV9 to TRBJ1-1; D call uncertain. Germline V gives CDR1 SGDLS, CDR2 YYNGEE. The length of the CDR3 is 14 residues. The V and J ends lost 0 bases and 3 bases respectively, with 9 bases between them. The DNA for the CDR3 is TGTGCCAGCAGCGTAGGGCCTCTCGACACTGAAGCTTTCTTT. Its translation: CASSVGPLDTEAFF.

This clone appeared a single time. This chain connects TRBV7-9 to TRBJ1-2; D is unclear. The V gene lost 3 bases and the J gene lost 8 bases, with 4 bases spanning the gap. CDR3 length equals 10 residues. Germline-derived CDR1 and CDR2 are SEHNR and FQNEAQ (reference sequence). CDR3 sequence (DNA): TGTGCCAGCAGCTTTCAAGGCTACACCTTC. The encoded protein is CASSFQGYTF.

This clone was detected only once. CDR3 bases: TGTGCCAGCAGTTTATGGGGGGTAGGGGGGGCGGAACAGCCCCAGCATTTT. This sequence encodes CASSLWGVGGAEQPQHF. The chain recombines TRBV28 with TRBJ1-5; tentatively, D is TRBD1 (6 bases). Germline V gene sequence: CDR1 MDHEN, CDR2 SYDVKM. CDR3 length: 17 residues. V was clipped by 0 bases and J by 7 bases, with 19 bases between them.

V usage is TRBV2 and J usage is TRBJ1-2; possible D gene TRBD1, 5 bases. Trimming took 8 bases from V and 2 from J, leaving 24 bases between them. Per the germline V gene, CDR1 is SNHLY and CDR2 is FYNNEI. There are 17 residues in the CDR3. The CDR3 region has the DNA TGTGCCAGCCATTACCGGGATCTTATGGAGGGGAACTATGGCTACACCTTC. This sequence encodes CASHYRDLMEGNYGYTF.